One and the same sample provided the 10 T cell receptor beta chains below, sequenced in a study of beta chain features in type 1 diabetes. Isolated RNA was reverse transcribed in full, so expressed TCRB transcripts were sequenced. The table came from immunoSEQ multiplex PCR; TCRdb's copy has only in-frame clones and leaves some out. The sample lists about 220,000 clones, 11% occurring once. Sequencing input: central memory CD4+ T cells from blood. These receptor sequences come from a man younger than 35 in good health.

The chain uses TRBV5-1 and TRBJ2-1, with 7 bases matching TRBD1. Trimming cost V 0 bases and J 5 bases; bases outside gene matches: 5. Germline CDR1 is SGHRS and CDR2 is YFSETQ. The CDR3 is 15 amino acids. The CDR3 sequence is CASSLGGQNNNEQFF. Here the CDR3 DNA reads TGCGCCAGCAGCTTGGGGGGACAGAATAACAATGAGCAGTTCTTC.

This clone was recorded many times. The rearrangement joins TRBV29-1 to TRBJ2-5; D unresolved. The CDR3 has 14 amino acids. Germline CDR1 is SQVTM and CDR2 is ANQGSEA. Trimming took 3 bases from V and 1 from J, leaving 12 bases between them. The chain's CDR3 is CSVDLRSLQETQYF. The DNA of the CDR3 is TGCAGCGTTGATTTACGCAGTCTCCAAGAGACCCAGTACTTC.

The chain uses TRBV6-1 and TRBJ1-2; 7 bases line up with TRBD1. Germline lookup yields CDR1 MNHNS and CDR2 SASEGT. J gave up 8 bases and V 6 bases, and 12 bases lay outside the gene matches. CDR3 length equals 14 residues. The CDR3 loop reads CASRTTGALKGYTF. The DNA of the CDR3 is TGTGCCAGCAGGACTACAGGGGCCCTTAAGGGCTACACCTTC.

Only a few counts were recorded for this clone. J is TRBJ2-2 and V is TRBV9; D is unresolved. The germline V gene encodes CDR1 SGDLS and CDR2 YYNGEE. V was cut by 0 bases and J by 3 bases, with 12 bases left in between. The CDR3 covers 16 residues. CDR3 amino acids: CASSVVWGRDTGELFF. The DNA of the CDR3 is TGTGCCAGCAGCGTAGTATGGGGAAGGGACACCGGGGAGCTGTTTTTT. The full variable domain, rest sourced from reference TRBV9 and TRBJ2-2, is DSGVTQTPKHLITATGQRVTLRCSPRSGDLSVYWYQQSLDQGLQFLIQYYNGEERAKGNILERFSAQQFPDLHSELNLSSLELGDSALYFCASSVVWGRDTGELFFGEGSRLTVL.

The rearrangement links TRBV11-1 to TRBJ2-5; D remains unclear. The germline V and J ends were trimmed by 5 bases and 7 bases, with 11 bases remaining between them. The CDR3 runs to 12 residues. Germline CDR1 and CDR2: SGHAT and FQDESV (reference sequence). In DNA form, the CDR3 reads TGTGCCAGCAGCCGGGCCGTGGGGACCCAGTACTTC. This encodes CASSRAVGTQYF.

This clone was seen only a few times. This CDR3 reads CASRRAGANYNEQFF. CDR3 coding DNA: TGTGCCAGCAGGCGAGCGGGAGCGAACTACAATGAGCAGTTCTTC. V and J are TRBV2 and TRBJ2-1; 8 bases agree with TRBD2. This CDR3 contains 15 residues. Per germline, CDR1 SNHLY and CDR2 FYNNEI. V was pared by 6 bases and J by 3 bases, with 7 bases of the junction left unmatched. Filled out from reference TRBV2 and TRBJ2-1, the complete variable domain reads EPEVTQTPSHQVTQMGQEVILRCVPISNHLYFYWYRQILGQKVEFLVSFYNNEISEKSEIFDDQFSVERPDGSNFTLKIRSTKLEDSAMYFCASRRAGANYNEQFFGPGTRLTVL.

This clone was picked up many times. The chain joins TRBV30 to TRBJ2-2; unclear D gene. The length of the CDR3 is 14 residues. Per germline, CDR1 GTSNPN and CDR2 SVGIG (reference sequence). Trimming pared 1 base from V and 2 bases from J, leaving 8 bases between. CDR3 bases: TGTGCCTGGAGTGCCGGGTCAAACACCGGGGAGCTGTTTTTT. Its protein product is CAWSAGSNTGELFF.

The chain joins TRBV7-9 to TRBJ2-3; D is possibly TRBD2 (6 bases). CDR1 SEHNR and CDR2 FQNEAQ come from the germline V gene (reference sequence). V lost 4 bases and J 8 bases, leaving 19 bases between the germline ends. The CDR3 length is 15 residues. CDR3 sequence (DNA): TGTGCCAGCAGCTCCGTAGGTGGGGCCGGGGGTACGCAGTATTTT. This sequence encodes CASSSVGGAGGTQYF.

This clone was seen a few times. The rearrangement joins TRBV14 to TRBJ1-2; 9 bases match TRBD1. Unmatched junction bases numbered 8, after V lost 5 bases and J lost 7 bases. CDR1 is SGHDN and CDR2 is FVKESK in the germline V gene. This CDR3 is built from 14 residues. The DNA of the CDR3 is TGTGCCAGCAGCGGCCTAAGGACAGGGGTTGGCTACACCTTC. Translation gives CASSGLRTGVGYTF. Together with reference TRBV14 and TRBJ1-2, the CDR3 gives the full variable domain: EAGVTQFPSHSVIEKGQTVTLRCDPISGHDNLYWYRRVMGKEIKFLLHFVKESKQDESGMPNNRFLAERTGGTYSTLKVQPAELEDSGVYFCASSGLRTGVGYTFGSGTRLTVV.

This clone has only a few counts. This chain connects TRBV2 to TRBJ2-7, with D perhaps TRBD1 (6 bases). This CDR3 has 12 amino acids. Trimming cost V 7 bases and J 4 bases, with 11 bases left between them. CDR1 and CDR2 from the germline V gene are SNHLY and FYNNEI. The CDR3 sequence is CASKVGAYEQYF. For the CDR3, the DNA is TGTGCCAGCAAGGTGGGGGCTTACGAGCAGTACTTC. The whole variable domain, filled in from reference TRBV2 and TRBJ2-7, reads EPEVTQTPSHQVTQMGQEVILRCVPISNHLYFYWYRQILGQKVEFLVSFYNNEISEKSEIFDDQFSVERPDGSNFTLKIRSTKLEDSAMYFCASKVGAYEQYFGPGTRLTVT.